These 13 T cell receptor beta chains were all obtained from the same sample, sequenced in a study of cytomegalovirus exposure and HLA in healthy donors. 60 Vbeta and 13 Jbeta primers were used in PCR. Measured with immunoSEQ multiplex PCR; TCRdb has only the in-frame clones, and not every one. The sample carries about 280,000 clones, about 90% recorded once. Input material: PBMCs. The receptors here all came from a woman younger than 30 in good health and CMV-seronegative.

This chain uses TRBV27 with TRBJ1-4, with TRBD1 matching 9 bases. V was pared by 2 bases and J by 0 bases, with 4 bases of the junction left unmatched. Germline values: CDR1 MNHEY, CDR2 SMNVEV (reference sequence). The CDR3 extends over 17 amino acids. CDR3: CASSLMTGGSTNEKLFF. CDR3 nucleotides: TGTGCCAGCAGTTTAATGACAGGGGGTTCAACTAATGAAAAACTGTTTTTT.

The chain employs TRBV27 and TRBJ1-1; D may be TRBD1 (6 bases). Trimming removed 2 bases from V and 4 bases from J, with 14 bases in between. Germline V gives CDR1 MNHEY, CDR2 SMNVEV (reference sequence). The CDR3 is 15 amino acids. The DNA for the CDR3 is TGTGCCAGCAGTTTAGCGGGGGAGGGGGGCACTGAAGCTTTCTTT. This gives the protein CASSLAGEGGTEAFF.

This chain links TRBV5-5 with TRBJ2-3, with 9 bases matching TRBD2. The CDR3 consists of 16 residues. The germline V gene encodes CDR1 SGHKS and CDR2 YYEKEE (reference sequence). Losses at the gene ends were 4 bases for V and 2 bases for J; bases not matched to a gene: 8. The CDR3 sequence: CASSPRLAANTDTQYF. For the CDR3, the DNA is TGTGCCAGCAGCCCCCGACTAGCGGCAAACACAGATACGCAGTATTTT.

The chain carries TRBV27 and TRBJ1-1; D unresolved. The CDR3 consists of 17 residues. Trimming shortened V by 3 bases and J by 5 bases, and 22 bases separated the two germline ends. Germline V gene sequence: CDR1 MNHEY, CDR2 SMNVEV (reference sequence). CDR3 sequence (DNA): TGTGCCAGCAGTTTCGTTATCGACCAGACTCGAGGGACTGAAGCTTTCTTT. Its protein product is CASSFVIDQTRGTEAFF.

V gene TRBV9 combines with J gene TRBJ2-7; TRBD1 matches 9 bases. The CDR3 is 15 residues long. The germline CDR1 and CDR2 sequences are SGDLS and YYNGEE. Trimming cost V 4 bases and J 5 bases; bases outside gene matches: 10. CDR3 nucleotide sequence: TGTGCCAGCAGCCCCTCCCGGACAGGGGTGGACGAGCAGTACTTC. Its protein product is CASSPSRTGVDEQYF.

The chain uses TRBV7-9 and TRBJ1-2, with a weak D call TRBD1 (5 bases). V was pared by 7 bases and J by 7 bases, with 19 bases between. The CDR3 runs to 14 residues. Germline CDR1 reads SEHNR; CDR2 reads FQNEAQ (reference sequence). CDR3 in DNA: TGTGCCAGCAAGTCCGGCGAACAGGCTCGTGGCTACACCTTC. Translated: CASKSGEQARGYTF. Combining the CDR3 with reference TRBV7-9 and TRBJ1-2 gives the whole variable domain DTGVSQNPRHKITKRGQNVTFRCDPISEHNRLYWYRQTLGQGPEFLTYFQNEAQLEKSRLLSDRFSAERPKGSFSTLEIQRTEQGDSAMYLCASKSGEQARGYTFGSGTRLTVV.

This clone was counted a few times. The CDR3 nucleotides are TGTGCCAGCAGTTACTCTCTAGCAGATACGCAGTATTTT. It translates to CASSYSLADTQYF. The genes are TRBV6-5 and TRBJ2-3; D gene uncertain. The ends were cut back, 0 bases at V and 4 bases at J, with 5 bases in the middle. This CDR3 contains 13 residues. Germline CDR1 is MNHEY and CDR2 is SVGAGI.

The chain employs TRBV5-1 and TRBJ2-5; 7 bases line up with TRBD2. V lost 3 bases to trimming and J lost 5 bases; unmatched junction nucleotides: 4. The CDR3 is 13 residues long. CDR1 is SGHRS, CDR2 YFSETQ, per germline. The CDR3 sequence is CASSSGLEETQYF. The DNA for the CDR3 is TGCGCCAGCAGCTCCGGACTAGAGGAGACCCAGTACTTC.

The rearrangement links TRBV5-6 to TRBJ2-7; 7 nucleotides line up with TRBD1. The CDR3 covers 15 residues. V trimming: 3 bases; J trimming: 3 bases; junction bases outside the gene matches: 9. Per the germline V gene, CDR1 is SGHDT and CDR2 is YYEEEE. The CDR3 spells CASSSSGGGGYEQYF. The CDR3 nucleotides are TGTGCCAGCAGCTCCTCAGGGGGTGGGGGCTACGAGCAGTACTTC.

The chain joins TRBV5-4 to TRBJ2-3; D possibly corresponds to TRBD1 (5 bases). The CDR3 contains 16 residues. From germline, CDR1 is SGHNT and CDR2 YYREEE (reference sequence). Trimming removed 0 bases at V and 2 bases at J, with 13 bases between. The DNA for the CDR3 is TGTGCCAGCAGCTTGGTTAGACAGCCATCCACAGATACGCAGTATTTT. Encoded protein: CASSLVRQPSTDTQYF.

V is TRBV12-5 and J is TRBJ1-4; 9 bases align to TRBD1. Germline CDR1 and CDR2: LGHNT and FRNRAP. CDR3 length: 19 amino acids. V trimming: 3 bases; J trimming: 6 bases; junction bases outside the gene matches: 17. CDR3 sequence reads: CASGFIRDRAPTTYEKLFF. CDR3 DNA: TGTGCTAGTGGTTTCATCCGGGACAGGGCCCCGACGACCTATGAAAAACTGTTTTTT.

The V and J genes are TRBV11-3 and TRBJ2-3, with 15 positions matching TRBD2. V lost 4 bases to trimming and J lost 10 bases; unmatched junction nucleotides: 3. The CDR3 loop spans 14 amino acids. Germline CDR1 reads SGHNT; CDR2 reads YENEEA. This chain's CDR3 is CASSSGLAGGAQYF. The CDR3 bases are TGTGCCAGCAGCTCCGGACTAGCGGGGGGGGCGCAGTATTTT.

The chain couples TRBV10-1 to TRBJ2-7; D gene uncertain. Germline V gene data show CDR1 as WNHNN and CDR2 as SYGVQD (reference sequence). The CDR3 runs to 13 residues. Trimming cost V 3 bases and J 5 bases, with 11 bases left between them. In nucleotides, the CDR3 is TGCGCCAGCAGTGACCCTATGAGGAACGAGCAGTACTTC. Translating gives CASSDPMRNEQYF.